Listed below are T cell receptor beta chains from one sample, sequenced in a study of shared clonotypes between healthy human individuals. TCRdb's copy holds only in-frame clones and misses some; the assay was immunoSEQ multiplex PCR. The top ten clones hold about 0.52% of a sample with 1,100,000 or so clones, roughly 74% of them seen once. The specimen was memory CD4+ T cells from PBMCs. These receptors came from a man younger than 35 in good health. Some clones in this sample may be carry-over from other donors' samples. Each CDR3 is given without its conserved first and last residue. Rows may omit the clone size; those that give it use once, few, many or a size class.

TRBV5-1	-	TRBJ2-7	ASSLGDAVVEQY
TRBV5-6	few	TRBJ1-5	ASSLYGRGSRQPQH
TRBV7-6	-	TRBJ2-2	ASSLTGWRGAGELF
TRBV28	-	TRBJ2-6	ASRGPRTTVLT
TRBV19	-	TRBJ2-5	ASTQGGGAQETQY
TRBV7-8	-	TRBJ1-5	ASSSGQGASHSNQPQH
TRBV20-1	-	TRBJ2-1	SAAASNEQF
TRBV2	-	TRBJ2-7	ASRDGASYEQY
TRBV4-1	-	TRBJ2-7	ASSHPGTGIYEQY
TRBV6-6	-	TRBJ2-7	ASRQGGLDEQY
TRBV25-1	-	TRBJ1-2	ASQRGGGSDYT
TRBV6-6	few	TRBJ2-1	ASSDRTESYNEQF
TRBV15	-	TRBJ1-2	ATSRDPLGGGDSNYGYT
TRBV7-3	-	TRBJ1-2	ASSLRQGCDYGYT
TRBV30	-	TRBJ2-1	AWSGVTHEQF
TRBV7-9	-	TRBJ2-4	ASSRDRGPQY
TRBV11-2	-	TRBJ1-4	ASTYSEKLF
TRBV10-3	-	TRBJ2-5	AISERGGETQY
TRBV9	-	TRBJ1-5	VLTIEGQGNQPQH
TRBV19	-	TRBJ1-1	ASSLQGPGEAF
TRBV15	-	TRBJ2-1	ATSRDLAGNNEQF
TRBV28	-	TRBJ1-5	ASSLPLQPQH
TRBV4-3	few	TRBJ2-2	ASSQDGSSNTGELF
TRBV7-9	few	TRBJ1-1	ASSLPTTEAF
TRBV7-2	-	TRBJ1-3	ASSRVPGQGTTGNTIY
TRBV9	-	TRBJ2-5	ASSAGLAYETQY
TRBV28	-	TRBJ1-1	ASSFGQGPATAF
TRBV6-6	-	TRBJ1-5	ASSRLGSNQPQH
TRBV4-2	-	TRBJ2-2	ASSPAGGDTGELF
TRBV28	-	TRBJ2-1	ASSLASGSYNEQF
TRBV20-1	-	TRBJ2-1	SAREPLSPF
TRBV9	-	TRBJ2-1	ASSEVGQNYNEQF
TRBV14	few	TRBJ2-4	ASSQEDGIAKNIQY
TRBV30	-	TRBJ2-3	AWGGLAGAPPNTDTQY
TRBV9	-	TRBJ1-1	ASSVVAGNTEAF
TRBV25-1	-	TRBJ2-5	ASSEHKTSSQETQY
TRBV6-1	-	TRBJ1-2	ASSEGMRSLGYT
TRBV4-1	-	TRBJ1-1	ASSQPDRENTEAF
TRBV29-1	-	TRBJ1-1	SAAWRGGTEAF
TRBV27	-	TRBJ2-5	ASSLSRRQETQY
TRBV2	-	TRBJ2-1	ASSGELGYNEQF
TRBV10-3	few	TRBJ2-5	AISPQPGLAGQETQY
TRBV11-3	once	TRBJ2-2	ASGRNTGELF